The clone carrying this T cell receptor (beta chain) was found many times. This entry is derived from a study of regulatory T cells in long-lasting Graves disease. V lost 2 bases and J lost 5, with 6 bases in between. Germline-derived CDR1 and CDR2 are MNHNS and SASEGT. There are 12 residues in the CDR3. Time point defined: persistent/refractory GD, antithyroid drugs over 5 years with positive TRAb. After RNA was extracted from PBMCs, the TCR library was made from it. Combining iRepertoire HTBI primers with Arm-PCR of CDR3 regions, the authors built TCR beta libraries. TCRdb called the multiplex PCR reads again in MiXCR, with one record for every CDR3 protein. The data hold under 350,000 distinct CDR3 sequences, with more than 20% observed a single time.

The chain is built from TRBV6-1 and TRBJ2-5; D gene uncertain. The TCR originated in a female donor with Graves disease. Sequences were derived from peripheral blood mononuclear cells (PBMCs), sampled when the disease was refractory, from a patient treated with antithyroid drugs. CDR3 sequence reads: CASSEIDETQYF. The CDR3 region has the DNA TGTGCCAGCAGTGAAATTGACGAGACCCAGTACTTC.